These 2 T cell receptor beta chains share one sample of origin, sequenced in a study of blood T cell repertoires in COVID-19. Using immunoSEQ multiplex PCR, the repertoire was profiled, and TCRdb retains in-frame clones only, with some absent. The sample lists 97,000 or so clones; approximately 81% were seen once. The sequenced sample was peripheral blood. The receptors were gathered from a man aged 60-69 years with acute or convalescent COVID-19.

The chain is built from TRBV2 and TRBJ2-7; TRBD2 matches at 9 bases. This CDR3 has 15 residues. Trimming took 3 bases from V and 2 from J; bases not matched to a gene: 5. From germline, CDR1 is SNHLY and CDR2 FYNNEI. The CDR3 nucleotides read TGTGCCAGCAGTGACTGGGGCGGGGGGGCCTACGAGCAGTACTTC. This translates into CASSDWGGGAYEQYF.

This clone was seen only a few times. The V call is TRBV4-2, the J call TRBJ2-2; D is uncertain. V dropped 3 bases and J dropped 0 bases, with 11 bases sitting between them. CDR3 size: 16 residues. Germline V gene lookup returns CDR1 LGHNA and CDR2 YNFKEQ. This CDR3 is CASSQPERSNTGELFF. The CDR3 nucleotides read TGTGCCAGCAGCCAGCCGGAGCGCTCGAACACCGGGGAGCTGTTTTTT.